A selection of T cell receptor beta chains follows, all from one sample in a study of tumor and adjacent non-tumor tissue in lung cancer. TCRdb re-analysed the multiplex PCR reads in MiXCR, keeping a single row per CDR3 protein. The sample contains 65,000 to 80,000 distinct CDR3 sequences, around 73% of which appear only once. Sequenced material: lung tumor tissue. The origin of the receptors is a man aged 55 to 70 with non-small cell lung cancer. Both conserved end residues are part of each CDR3. A D gene is named only where the DNA matches it firmly. Where a row states a size, it is once, few, many or the class of an expanded clone; other rows omit it.

clone_size | j_call | d_call | v_call | cdr3_nt | cdr3_aa
once | TRBJ2-3 | - | TRBV20-1 | TGCAGTGCTAGGGTACTCGCGGATACGCAGTATTTT | CSARVLADTQYF
- | TRBJ2-1 | - | TRBV20-1 | TGCAGTGTTAGTCTGGCTAGTGGAGGGGTCAATGAGCTGTTCTTC | CSVSLASGGVNELFF
many | TRBJ2-5 | TRBD2 | TRBV14 | TGTGCCAGCAGCGTTGGACTAGCGGGAGCAGAGACCCAGTACTTC | CASSVGLAGAETQYF
medium-sized | TRBJ2-1 | - | TRBV11-1 | TGTGCCAGCAGTGGGAGCGATGAGCAGTTCTTC | CASSGSDEQFF
- | TRBJ2-6 | TRBD2 | TRBV10-3 | TGTGACATCAGTGAACATGGGACTAGCGGGATGGACTCTGGGGCGAACGTCCTGACTTTT | CDISEHGTSGMDSGANVLTF
many | TRBJ1-2 | - | TRBV20-1 | TGCAGTGCTAGCCTCATGGACAGTAACTATGGCTACACCTTC | CSASLMDSNYGYTF
once | TRBJ1-1 | - | TRBV29-1 | TGCAGTGCCTCGACAAGGGGGGTCACTGAAGCTTTCTTT | CSASTRGVTEAFF
- | TRBJ2-7 | - | TRBV6-5 | TGTGCCAGCAGTTTGACATGGTTGGGCGAGCAGTACTTC | CASSLTWLGEQYF
medium-sized | TRBJ2-7 | TRBD2 | TRBV12-5 | TGTGCTAGTGGTTTGGATAAATCGGGACTAGCGGCTTCCTACGAGCAGTACTTC | CASGLDKSGLAASYEQYF
- | TRBJ1-5 | - | TRBV5-5 | TGTGCCAGCAGTAGGGGGGCCTATAGCAATCAGCCCCAGCATTTT | CASSRGAYSNQPQHF
- | TRBJ2-5 | TRBD2 | TRBV6-1 | TGTGCCAGCAGACGCTCGGGACAAGCGGGAGAGTCCCAGTACTTC | CASRRSGQAGESQYF
- | TRBJ2-3 | - | TRBV28 | TGTGTCAGCACCCTCTCCGGCACAGATACGCAGTATTTT | CVSTLSGTDTQYF
many | TRBJ2-5 | - | TRBV12-5 | TGTGCTAGTGCCATCATGGAAGAGACCCAGTACTTC | CASAIMEETQYF
- | TRBJ1-1 | - | TRBV11-1 | TGTGACAGAAACTTAGCGCCGGGGGCTGAAGCTTTCTTT | CDRNLAPGAEAFF
- | TRBJ2-2 | - | TRBV20-1 | TGCAGTGCTTGGCCGATCGGTAGCACCGGGGAGCTGTTTTTT | CSAWPIGSTGELFF
- | TRBJ2-3 | - | TRBV28 | TGTGCCAGCAGTTTACCTAGCCACCTCACAGATACGAAGTATTTT | CASSLPSHLTDTKYF
- | TRBJ2-1 | - | TRBV6-6 | TGTGACAGCAGTACTCACTCAGACAGGAGAAACTACAATGAGCAGTTCTTC | CDSSTHSDRRNYNEQFF
- | TRBJ1-5 | - | TRBV5-1 | TGTGCCAGCAGCTTCACAGGGCAGGGCACAGATACGCAGCATTTT | CASSFTGQGTDTQHF
- | TRBJ2-7 | - | TRBV6-1 | TGTGCCAGCCAGGGCGCAGTCATCCGGCAGTACTTC | CASQGAVIRQYF
- | TRBJ2-3 | - | TRBV5-6 | TGTGCCAGCAGCTTTTGGACTAACGGTTTTGATACGCAGTATTTT | CASSFWTNGFDTQYF
- | TRBJ2-2 | - | TRBV5-4 | TGTGCCAGCAGAATGGCCACGAACACCGGGGAGCTGTTGTTT | CASRMATNTGELLF
- | TRBJ1-1 | TRBD1 | TRBV6-5 | TGTGCCAGCAGTTACGGGACAGGGGGATTGAACACTGAAATTTTCTTT | CASSYGTGGLNTEIFF
once | TRBJ2-5 | - | TRBV20-1 | TGCAGTGCTAGAAGGATCCACCAGACGCTGCAAGAGACCCAGTACTTC | CSARRIHQTLQETQYF
- | TRBJ1-5 | TRBD1 | TRBV6-5 | TGTGCCAGTAGTTCAACAGGGGGCTCTCAGTCCCAGCATTTT | CASSSTGGSQSQHF
few | TRBJ2-3 | TRBD2 | TRBV20-1 | TGCAGTGCTGGACTAGCGGCCACGGGAGCTACGCAGTATTTT | CSAGLAATGATQYF
- | TRBJ1-2 | - | TRBV29-1 | TGCAGCGTTACAGGCGGCAACAATGGCTACACCTTC | CSVTGGNNGYTF
few | TRBJ2-2 | TRBD2 | TRBV6-2/TRBV6-3 | TGTGCCAGCAGTTCAAGCGGGAGAAACAGCCGGGAGCTGTTTTTT | CASSSSGRNSRELFF
- | TRBJ1-1 | TRBD1 | TRBV6-5 | TGTGCCAGCGGGACAGCACTGATGAACAATGAAACTTTCTTT | CASGTALMNNETFF
many | TRBJ2-1 | TRBD1 | TRBV20-1 | TGCAGTGGTGACGGGGACAGGTTTATGAATGAGCAGTTCTTC | CSGDGDRFMNEQFF
- | TRBJ2-1 | - | TRBV11-1 | TGTGCCAGCAGCCTCGCAAGGGTGTTGGACAATAAGCAGTTCTTC | CASSLARVLDNKQFF
- | TRBJ1-5 | - | TRBV6-1 | TGTTCCAGTAACCCCTCTCTGAGCAATCAGCCCCAGCATTTT | CSSNPSLSNQPQHF
- | TRBJ2-1 | - | TRBV20-1 | TGCAGTGCTAGAGATCGCGTCTTGCCCGGGTACGATAAGCAGTTATTC | CSARDRVLPGYDKQLF
- | TRBJ1-5 | - | TRBV20-1 | TGCAGTGCTAGAGCAGGCGATCAGGACCAGCATTTT | CSARAGDQDQHF
- | TRBJ2-3 | TRBD2 | TRBV20-1 | TGCTGTACTGGACTAGCGGCCGCAGGAGATACGCAGTATTTT | CCTGLAAAGDTQYF
many | TRBJ2-7 | - | TRBV20-1 | TGCAGTGCTGGGCGTAGCGATACCTACGAGCAGTACTTC | CSAGRSDTYEQYF
- | TRBJ2-3 | TRBD2 | TRBV20-1 | TGCAGTGCCGAACAAAGCGGGAGGGCCCGGCCAGGTACGCATTATTTT | CSAEQSGRARPGTHYF
many | TRBJ2-1 | TRBD1 | TRBV29-1 | TGCAGCGCGGGTGGACAGGGAGTTAACAATGAGCAGTTCTTC | CSAGGQGVNNEQFF
medium-sized | TRBJ2-5 | TRBD2 | TRBV30 | TGTGCCTGGAGTGGCCTAGCGGGAGCGGAGACCCAGTACTTC | CAWSGLAGAETQYF
- | TRBJ2-5 | TRBD1 | TRBV29-1 | TGCAGCATTGAGGGACAGGGGACAGGGGAGACCCAGTACTTC | CSIEGQGTGETQYF
- | TRBJ2-1 | - | TRBV20-1 | TGCAGTGCTAGGGACCGGGATAGGGGCTACAATGAGCACTTCTTC | CSARDRDRGYNEHFF
- | TRBJ2-3 | - | TRBV20-1 | TGCAGTGCTAGATGGAAGAGGGGAGATACGCACTATTTT | CSARWKRGDTHYF
- | TRBJ2-1 | - | TRBV6-6 | TGTGCCAGCAGCACATCTCCGGGTCCGCCAACCTGCAATGAGCAGTTCTTC | CASSTSPGPPTCNEQFF
- | TRBJ2-2 | TRBD2 | TRBV20-1 | TGCAGTACTAGGGGACTAGAATCCGGGGAGCTGCTTTTT | CSTRGLESGELLF
- | TRBJ1-1 | - | TRBV6-5 | TGTGCCAGCTATTACTCACGCAGGGGTGGGGCTGAAGCTTTCTTT | CASYYSRRGGAEAFF
- | TRBJ1-2 | TRBD1 | TRBV20-1 | TGCGTTGCTAGAACAGGGGCTAAATATGGCTACACCTTC | CVARTGAKYGYTF
- | TRBJ2-7 | - | TRBV7-9 | TGTGCCAGCAGCCAGGGGGGGGCGACCTATGAGCAGTACTTC | CASSQGGATYEQYF
medium-sized | TRBJ1-2 | TRBD1 | TRBV5-6 | TGTGCCAGCAGCGGCGCGACAGGGATTAACTATGGCTACACCTTC | CASSGATGINYGYTF
few | TRBJ1-1 | - | TRBV29-1 | TGCAGAGCCTCGGCAAGGGGGGAAACTGAAGCTTTATTT | CRASARGETEALF
- | TRBJ2-3 | - | TRBV20-1 | TGCAGTGCTATATGTGGGAGGGGGGCAGATACGCAGTATTTT | CSAICGRGADTQYF